This T cell receptor beta chain was recovered during a study of cytomegalovirus exposure and HLA in healthy donors (dated by TCRdb to 2016 to 2017). With respect to the entire study: An earlier analysis of under 600 of the donors reported roughly 300 Gb of sequence data and more than 90 million unique TCR beta sequences from 150 million to 200 million T cells. An early release that covered fewer than 800 HLA-typed donors contained approximately 300 gigabases of sequencing data and tens of millions of unique TCR sequences. The genetic ancestry cluster associated with self-reported Caucasian donors included roughly 84% of the 300 to 400 genotyped donors. The study aimed to test whether signatures of past pathogen exposure could be identified by cataloging public T cell receptors. The T cell repertoires of 700 or so subjects were profiled by immunosequencing and related to cytomegalovirus serostatus. A separate validation cohort of approximately 120 different subjects was used in addition to the roughly 640-subject first cohort. To predict cytomegalovirus infection status, the study combined high-throughput TCR immunosequencing, statistical association of individual TCRs with disease status, and machine learning. In a later analysis, previously published TCR beta repertoires from 666 donors were re-analyzed and high-resolution HLA genotyping was added so that TCR occurrence patterns could be studied. The later analysis used no new phenotypic data to find candidate immune exposures, relying instead on TCR beta sequences and their occurrence across donors. An earlier analysis of fewer than 700 of the donors applied high-throughput TCR beta sequencing to assess whether each TCR beta V gene segment acted as functional or pseudogenic. Donor age, sex, ethnicity and CMV serostatus were compiled alongside the repertoire data. A later genetic analysis used genome-wide SNP genotypes for about 60% of the 666 donors, treating that subset as a discovery cohort. Every repertoire in the discovery cohort had been generated on one and the same sequencing platform. Both class I and class II loci were covered by HLA typing, at four-digit resolution. Typing coverage varied by locus: roughly 629-630 donors for A, B, C, DRB1 and DQB1; more than 500 for DQA1; over 600 for DPA1; approximately 470 for DPB1. Roughly five DR-DQ haplotypes were treated as single units for association and clustering because of strong linkage in the cohort. Among 300 to 450 genotyped donors of the cohort, an average of around 240,000 unique TCR beta nucleotide sequences were sequenced per donor, roughly 18% of them non-productive.

The cohort was made up of 500 to 800 healthy bone marrow donors. Cohort members were all nominally healthy when sampled, although unrecorded immune exposures were likely present. The donor tested CMV seronegative and was one of the 352 seronegative cohort members. Each donor provided a peripheral blood sample, and peripheral blood mononuclear cells were used for TCR beta sequencing. The Qiagen DNeasy Blood Extraction Kit was used to extract genomic DNA from the blood cell samples. Receptor libraries were prepared by the immunoSEQ multiplex PCR assay. The multiplex PCR relied on a mix of 60 forward primers for TCR Vbeta segments and 13 reverse primers for TCR Jbeta segments. The CDR3 region of rearranged TCR beta genes was amplified from genomic DNA with a multiplex PCR assay. On the Illumina HiSeq System, the amplified TCR beta libraries were sequenced as 87-base-pair reads. In the paper's pipeline: In a later analysis, about 80 million unique TCR beta chains were counted across the roughly 610 repertoires, and approximately 11 million of these chains were shared by at least two donors. Raw reads were error-corrected and collapsed into unique sequences with a nearest-neighbor algorithm that merged closely related sequences to remove PCR and sequencing errors. Alignment of CDR3 sequences to IMGT reference sequences was used to assign V, D and J gene segments. For a sequence to be retained, a match of at least six nucleotides was required to both a V gene segment and a J gene segment. A rearrangement counted as productive if the CDR3 had no stop codons and remained in frame with V and J, and every other rearrangement counted as non-productive. Following IMGT convention, CDR3 was defined as the stretch from the second conserved V-encoded cysteine up to the conserved J-encoded phenylalanine. The earlier analysis of about 620 of the donors excluded sequences that lacked an unambiguous match to a single V gene segment. In an earlier analysis of about 590 of the donors, a V segment was called functional when productive rearrangements were above 56.7%, and segregating when the standard deviation between donors exceeded 5%. A statistical classification framework was built for diagnosing cytomegalovirus status from the catalog of TCR beta chain sequences. V and J gene assignment, in a later analysis, came from comparing TCR nucleotide sequences with IMGT/GENE-DB human TR gene sequences. A later analysis assigned CDR3 sequences and most-parsimonious VDJ recombination scenarios with the TCRdist pipeline. In a later analysis, each TCR beta chain was defined by its CDR3 amino acid sequence together with its V-gene family, and reads lacking a unique V-gene family were excluded. In a later analysis, a few hundred highly shared, low-generation-probability nucleotide sequences were removed to address suspected cross-contamination and a sequencing artifact. A later analysis calculated a clonal expansion index for each public chain from normalized within-repertoire ranks of inferred template counts. A later analysis computed generation probabilities with a VDJ recombination model fitted to out-of-frame rearrangements, and checked the results against IGoR. In a later analysis, hypergeometric tests were used to score TCR-TCR, TCR-HLA and TCR-CMV co-occurrence, with a repertoire-size bias correction applied to TCR pairs. In a later analysis, false discovery rates were estimated by permuting HLA or CMV assignments 20 times. In a later analysis, co-occurring TCRs were grouped using DBSCAN, and TCRdist sequence similarity was added for clustering within HLA-allele-positive subsets. Co-occurrence clustering excluded repertoires with fewer than 30,000 or more than 120,000 public chains, plus five with anomalous nucleotide sharing. The table comes from immuneACCESS by way of TCRdb, which keeps in-frame sequences with V and J called. Part of the clones is missing from these tables; in studies checked, under half for an unresolved V gene and the rest for unknown reasons. V, J and clone size reflect that table, while D and trimming were determined from the DNA. This sample lists under 150,000 clones; approximately 82% were detected once. The top ten constitute approximately 3% of the sample.

From the cysteine through the phenylalanine, the CDR3 covers 13 amino acids. This entry keeps only the CDR3 DNA: 39 bases, framed from base 1. Looking up the germline V gene yields CDR1 MRHNA and CDR2 SNTAGT. Cut back by 4 bases and 1 base, the V and J ends lie 5 bases apart. This clone came up a few times. Its cognate antigen has yet to be identified. No much larger clone is present one base from it, and per-base qualities are unavailable. Broad study findings and their caveats: Compared with equally common non-associated chains, HLA-associated TCR beta chains in a later analysis were more clonally expanded and had lower generation probabilities. Strong co-occurrence of HLA alleles, especially DR and DQ, made assigning TCR associations to individual alleles difficult. The earlier analysis of fewer than 750 of the donors excluded some 15 rarely observed V segments, including chromosome 9 orphons, because counts were too low. An association between a missense DCLRE1C variant and V-gene and J-gene trimming of TCR beta chains was found in a later genetic analysis and replicated in an independent cohort. A group of highly shared sequence variants was considered likely to be a technical artifact of the sequencing pipeline. A further reported finding was that TCR beta sequences accurately predicted the HLA-A and HLA-B alleles for most subjects in the first cohort. The authors suggested that the approach could potentially be extended to other disease states and immunological phenotypes. In an earlier analysis of under 600 of the donors, most TCR beta V segments were observed in productive rearrangements about 90% or about 30% of the time, broadly matching IMGT annotations. A later analysis associated about 17,000 TCR beta sequences with specific HLA alleles at a false discovery rate of 0.05. Compared with the roughly 710-donor mean, donors in an Asian-associated ancestry cluster had fewer N-insertions in productive TCRs, according to a later genetic analysis. In both the original and validation cohorts, the classifier was reported to diagnose cytomegalovirus status with high specificity and sensitivity. Correlated functional status among segregating V segments might reflect linkage disequilibrium, but an unknown experimental factor could not be ruled out. Most TCR sequences were observed very rarely across donors, whereas some public TCRs were present in many individuals. Some IMGT-functional V segments, including TRBV6-2 and TRBV6-3, could not be distinguished by the 87-base-pair reads and were therefore excluded. Most CMV-associated TCR beta chains appeared to be HLA-restricted in a later analysis, and the HLA associations seemed to be driven largely by CMV exposure. Because HLA typing was missing for some donors at each locus, association tests included only the typed subset. Roughly uniform sequencing depth across donors was assumed in presence/absence analyses, although this assumption may not hold. For the cohort, immune exposure information was limited to CMV serostatus. This cohort had only TCR beta chains sequenced, and the lack of alpha or paired-chain data limited which features could be detected. In vitro tests confirmed that a few of the cytomegalovirus-associated TCR beta chains recognize cytomegalovirus antigens. A total of fewer than 200 TCR beta chains were listed by the study as associated with cytomegalovirus. Several of the top co-occurrence clusters appeared to be linked to parvovirus B19, influenza, CMV and Epstein-Barr virus, according to a later analysis. According to a later analysis, TCR association rates differed among HLA loci, with DRB1 alleles showing the most associated TCRs and HLA-C alleles showing the fewest.

The clonotype originates from a boy aged 2 to 9 in good health and CMV-seronegative. Sequencing was performed on PBMCs. The V and J segments used are TRBV6-4 and TRBJ1-5; TRBD1 might be the D gene, on 5 matching bases. The CDR3 region: CASSAGSNQPQHF. DNA sequence: TGTGCCAGCAGTGCAGGGAGCAATCAGCCCCAGCATTTT.